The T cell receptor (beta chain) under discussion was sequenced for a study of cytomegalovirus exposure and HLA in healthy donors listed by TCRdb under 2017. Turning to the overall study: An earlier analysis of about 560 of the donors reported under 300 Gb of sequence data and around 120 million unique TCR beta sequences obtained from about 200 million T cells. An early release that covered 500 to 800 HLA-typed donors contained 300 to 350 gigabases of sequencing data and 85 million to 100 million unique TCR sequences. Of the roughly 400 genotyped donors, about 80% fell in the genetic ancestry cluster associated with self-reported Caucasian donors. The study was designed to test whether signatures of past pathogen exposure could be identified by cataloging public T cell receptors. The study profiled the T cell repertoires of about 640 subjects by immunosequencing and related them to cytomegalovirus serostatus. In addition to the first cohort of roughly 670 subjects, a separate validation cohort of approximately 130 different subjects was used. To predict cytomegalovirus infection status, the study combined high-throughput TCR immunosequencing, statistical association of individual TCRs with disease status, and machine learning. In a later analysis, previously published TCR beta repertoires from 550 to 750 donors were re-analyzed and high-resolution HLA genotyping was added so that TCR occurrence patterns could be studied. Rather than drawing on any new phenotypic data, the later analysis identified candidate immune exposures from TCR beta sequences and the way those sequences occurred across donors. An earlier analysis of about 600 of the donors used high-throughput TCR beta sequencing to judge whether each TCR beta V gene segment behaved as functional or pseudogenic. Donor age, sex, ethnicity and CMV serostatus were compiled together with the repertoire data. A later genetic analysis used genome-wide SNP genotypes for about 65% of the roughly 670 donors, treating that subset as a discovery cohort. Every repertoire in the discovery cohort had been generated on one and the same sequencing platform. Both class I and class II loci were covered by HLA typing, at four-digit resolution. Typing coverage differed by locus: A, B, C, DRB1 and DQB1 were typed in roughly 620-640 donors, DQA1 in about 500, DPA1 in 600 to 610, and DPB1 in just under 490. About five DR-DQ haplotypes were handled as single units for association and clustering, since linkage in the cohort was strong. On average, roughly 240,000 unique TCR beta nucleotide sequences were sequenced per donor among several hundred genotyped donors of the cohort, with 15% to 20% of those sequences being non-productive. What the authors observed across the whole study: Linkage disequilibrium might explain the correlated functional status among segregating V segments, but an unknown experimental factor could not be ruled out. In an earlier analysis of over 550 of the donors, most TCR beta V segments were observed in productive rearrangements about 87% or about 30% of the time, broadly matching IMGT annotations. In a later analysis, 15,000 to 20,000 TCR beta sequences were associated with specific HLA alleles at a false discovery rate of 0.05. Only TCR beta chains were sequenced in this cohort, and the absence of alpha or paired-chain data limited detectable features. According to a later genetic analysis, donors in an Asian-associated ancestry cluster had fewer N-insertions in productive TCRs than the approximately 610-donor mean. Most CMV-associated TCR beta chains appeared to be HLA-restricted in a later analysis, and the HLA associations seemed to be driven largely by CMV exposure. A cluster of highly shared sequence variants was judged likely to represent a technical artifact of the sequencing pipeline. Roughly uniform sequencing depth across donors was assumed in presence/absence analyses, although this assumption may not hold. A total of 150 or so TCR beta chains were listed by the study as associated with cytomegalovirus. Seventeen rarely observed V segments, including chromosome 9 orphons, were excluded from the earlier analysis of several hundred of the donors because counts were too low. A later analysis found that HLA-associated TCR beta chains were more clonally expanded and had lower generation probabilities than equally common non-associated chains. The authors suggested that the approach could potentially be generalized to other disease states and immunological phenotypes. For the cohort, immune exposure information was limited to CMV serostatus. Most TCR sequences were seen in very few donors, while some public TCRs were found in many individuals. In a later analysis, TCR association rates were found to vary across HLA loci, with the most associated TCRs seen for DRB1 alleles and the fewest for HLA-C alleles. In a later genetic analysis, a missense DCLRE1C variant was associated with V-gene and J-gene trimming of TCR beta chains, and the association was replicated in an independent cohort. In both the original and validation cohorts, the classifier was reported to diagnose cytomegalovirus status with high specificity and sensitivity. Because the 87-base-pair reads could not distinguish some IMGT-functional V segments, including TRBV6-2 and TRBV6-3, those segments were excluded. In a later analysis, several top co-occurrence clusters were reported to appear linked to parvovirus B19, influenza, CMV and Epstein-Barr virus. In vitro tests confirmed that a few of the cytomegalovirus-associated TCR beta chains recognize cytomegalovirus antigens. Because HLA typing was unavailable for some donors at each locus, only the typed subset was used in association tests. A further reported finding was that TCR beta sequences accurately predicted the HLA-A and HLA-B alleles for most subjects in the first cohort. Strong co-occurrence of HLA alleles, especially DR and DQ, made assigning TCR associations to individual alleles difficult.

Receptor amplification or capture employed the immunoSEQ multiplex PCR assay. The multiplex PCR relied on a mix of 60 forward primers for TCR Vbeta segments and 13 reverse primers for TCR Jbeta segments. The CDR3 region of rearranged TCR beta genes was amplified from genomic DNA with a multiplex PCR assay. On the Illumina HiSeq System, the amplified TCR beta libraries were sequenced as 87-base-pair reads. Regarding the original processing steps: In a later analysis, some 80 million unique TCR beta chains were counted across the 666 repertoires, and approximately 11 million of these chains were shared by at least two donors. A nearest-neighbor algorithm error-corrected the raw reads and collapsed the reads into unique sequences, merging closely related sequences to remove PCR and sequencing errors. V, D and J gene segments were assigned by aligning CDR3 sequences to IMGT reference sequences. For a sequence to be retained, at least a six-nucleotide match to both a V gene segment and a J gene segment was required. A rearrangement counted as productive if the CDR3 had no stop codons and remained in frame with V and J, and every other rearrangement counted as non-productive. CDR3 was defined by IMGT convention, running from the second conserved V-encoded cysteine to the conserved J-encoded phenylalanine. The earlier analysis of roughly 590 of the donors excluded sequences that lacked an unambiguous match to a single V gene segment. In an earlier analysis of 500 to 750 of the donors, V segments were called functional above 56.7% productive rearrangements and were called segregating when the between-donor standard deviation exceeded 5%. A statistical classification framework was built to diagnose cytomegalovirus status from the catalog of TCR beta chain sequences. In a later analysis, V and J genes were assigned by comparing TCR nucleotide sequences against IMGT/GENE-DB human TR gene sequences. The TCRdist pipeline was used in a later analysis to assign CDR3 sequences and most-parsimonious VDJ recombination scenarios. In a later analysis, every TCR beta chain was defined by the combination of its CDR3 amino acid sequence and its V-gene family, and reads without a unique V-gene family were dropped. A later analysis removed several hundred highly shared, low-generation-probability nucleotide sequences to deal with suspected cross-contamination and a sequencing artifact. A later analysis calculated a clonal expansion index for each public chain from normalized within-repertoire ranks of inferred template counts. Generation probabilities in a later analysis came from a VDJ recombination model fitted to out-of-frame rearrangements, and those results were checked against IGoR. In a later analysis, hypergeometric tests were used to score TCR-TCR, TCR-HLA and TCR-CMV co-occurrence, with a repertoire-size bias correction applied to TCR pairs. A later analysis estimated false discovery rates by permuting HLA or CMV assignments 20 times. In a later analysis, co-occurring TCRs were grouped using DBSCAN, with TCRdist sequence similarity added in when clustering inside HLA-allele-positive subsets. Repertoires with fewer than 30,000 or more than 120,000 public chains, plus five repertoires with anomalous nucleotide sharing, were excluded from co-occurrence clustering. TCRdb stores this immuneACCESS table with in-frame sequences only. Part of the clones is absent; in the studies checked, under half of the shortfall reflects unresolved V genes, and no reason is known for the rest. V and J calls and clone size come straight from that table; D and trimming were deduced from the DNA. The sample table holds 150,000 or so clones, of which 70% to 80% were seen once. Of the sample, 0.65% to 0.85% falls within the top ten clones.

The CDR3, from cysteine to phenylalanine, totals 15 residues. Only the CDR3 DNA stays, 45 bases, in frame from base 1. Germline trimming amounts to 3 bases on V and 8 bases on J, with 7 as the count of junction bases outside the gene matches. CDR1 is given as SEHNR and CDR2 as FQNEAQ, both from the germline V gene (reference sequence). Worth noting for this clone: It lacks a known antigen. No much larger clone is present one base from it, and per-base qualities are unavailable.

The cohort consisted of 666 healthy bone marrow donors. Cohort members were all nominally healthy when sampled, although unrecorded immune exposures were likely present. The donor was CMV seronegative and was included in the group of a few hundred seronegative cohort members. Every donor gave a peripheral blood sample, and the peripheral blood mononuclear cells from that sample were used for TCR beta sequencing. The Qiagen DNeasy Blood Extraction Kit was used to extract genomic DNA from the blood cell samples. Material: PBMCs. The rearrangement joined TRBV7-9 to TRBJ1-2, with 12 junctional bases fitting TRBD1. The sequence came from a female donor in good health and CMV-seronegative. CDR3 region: CASSFTGTGGAGYTF. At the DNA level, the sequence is TGTGCCAGCAGCTTTACCGGGACAGGGGGCGCAGGCTACACCTTC.